Below, 25 T cell receptor beta chains from the same sample are listed, as sequenced in a study of T cell clones after liver transplantation. Assay: immunoSEQ multiplex PCR; the TCRdb copy retains only in-frame clones and omits some. Here the sample spans 93,000 or so clones, around 84% being singletons. Sequences were derived from CD4+ T cells from blood, sampled approximately 50 months after liver transplant. These receptors came from a human patient who received a liver transplant. Some T cells may be provided by the graft donor.

The rearrangement uses TRBV6-8 and TRBJ2-1; D is uncertain. Between the trimmed V and J ends, which lost 4 bases and 2 bases, there was a span of 6 bases. CDR1 and CDR2 from the germline V gene are MNHGY and SAAAGT. The CDR3 runs to 13 residues. The CDR3 sequence is CASSFGAYNEQFF. DNA for the CDR3: TGTGCCAGCAGTTTCGGCGCCTACAATGAGCAGTTCTTC.

This clone occurred once. The V and J genes are TRBV7-3 and TRBJ2-1, with 9 bases identical to TRBD2. V shed 2 bases and J 10 bases; nucleotides not matched to a gene: 3. The CDR3 spans 13 residues. The V gene's germline CDR1 is SGHTA and CDR2 FQGTGA. The CDR3 DNA sequence: TGTGCCAGCAGCTTAGCTCTAGCGGGGGAGCAGTTCTTC. Encoded protein: CASSLALAGEQFF.

This chain uses TRBV19 with TRBJ1-5; D remains ambiguous. V was trimmed by 5 bases and J by 9 bases, leaving 14 bases between them. Germline values: CDR1 LNHDA, CDR2 SQIVND (reference sequence). This CDR3 is built from 13 residues. The chain's CDR3 is CASSGGFIGPQHF. CDR3 nucleotides: TGTGCCAGTAGTGGCGGGTTTATCGGGCCCCAGCATTTT. Complete variable domain (other parts from reference TRBV19 and TRBJ1-5): DGGITQSPKYLFRKEGQNVTLSCEQNLNHDAMYWYRQDPGQGLRLIYYSQIVNDFQKGDIAEGYSVSREKKESFPLTVTSAQKNPTAFYLCASSGGFIGPQHFGDGTRLSIL.

This chain connects TRBV28 to TRBJ2-3; TRBD1 or TRBD2 may be the D gene (5 bases each). The germline CDR1 and CDR2 sequences are MDHEN and SYDVKM. The V end lost 2 bases, the J end lost 2 bases, and 8 bases lay between the germline ends. The CDR3 consists of 14 residues. For the CDR3, the DNA is TGTGCCAGCAGTTTAGGGACGTTCACAGATACGCAGTATTTT. This gives the protein CASSLGTFTDTQYF.

The sample holds one count of this clone. The chain carries TRBV9 and TRBJ2-7, with 9 bases lining up with TRBD1. Germline trimming cut 0 bases from V and 5 bases from J; bases unmatched to any gene: 9. CDR1 is SGDLS and CDR2 is YYNGEE in the germline V gene. The CDR3 sequence is 16 residues long. The CDR3 region is CASSVGTNRGLDEQYF. CDR3 sequence (DNA): TGTGCCAGCAGCGTAGGCACTAACAGGGGGCTGGACGAGCAGTACTTC.

CDR3 bases: TGCAGCGTTCAGGGAGCATCCTACGAGCAGTACTTC. Translating it yields CSVQGASYEQYF. V gene TRBV29-1 combines with J gene TRBJ2-7; perhaps D is TRBD1 or TRBD2 (5 bases each). Per the germline V gene, CDR1 is SQVTM and CDR2 is ANQGSEA. V lost 5 bases and J lost 1, with 9 bases in between. This CDR3 spans 12 amino acids.

The V call is TRBV27, the J call TRBJ1-5; 11 nucleotides agree with TRBD1. The CDR3 length is 17 residues. V shed 6 bases and J 2 bases; nucleotides not matched to a gene: 9. Germline V CDR1 and CDR2: MNHEY, SMNVEV (reference sequence). The CDR3 coding sequence is TGTGCCAGCAGCACTGGACAGGGGGCCGGAGGCAATCAGCCCCAGCATTTT. Protein: CASSTGQGAGGNQPQHF.

The chain recombines TRBV7-9 with TRBJ2-1, with D hard to call. Germline V gene lookup returns CDR1 SEHNR and CDR2 FQNEAQ (reference sequence). V was shortened by 5 bases and J by 4 bases, with 15 bases between the two germline ends. The CDR3 extends over 15 amino acids. The CDR3 reads CASSLKDTVYNEQFF. The DNA of the CDR3 is TGTGCCAGCAGCCTCAAGGATACAGTTTACAATGAGCAGTTCTTC. Based on the CDR3 plus reference TRBV7-9 and TRBJ2-1, the full variable domain is DTGVSQNPRHKITKRGQNVTFRCDPISEHNRLYWYRQTLGQGPEFLTYFQNEAQLEKSRLLSDRFSAERPKGSFSTLEIQRTEQGDSAMYLCASSLKDTVYNEQFFGPGTRLTVL.

This sequence joins TRBV19 and TRBJ1-2; TRBD1 is a possible D gene (5 bases). This CDR3 is 14 amino acids long. The V and J ends lost 3 bases and 10 bases respectively, with 18 bases between them. Germline lookup yields CDR1 LNHDA and CDR2 SQIVND (reference sequence). The CDR3 bases are TGTGCCAGTAGTATTGGGTGGGGGATTATGGACTACACCTTC. The encoded protein is CASSIGWGIMDYTF. Drawing the rest from reference TRBV19 and TRBJ1-2, the complete variable domain is DGGITQSPKYLFRKEGQNVTLSCEQNLNHDAMYWYRQDPGQGLRLIYYSQIVNDFQKGDIAEGYSVSREKKESFPLTVTSAQKNPTAFYLCASSIGWGIMDYTFGSGTRLTVV.

The chain couples TRBV10-3 to TRBJ1-1; 9 nucleotides line up with TRBD1. After removal of 4 bases from V and 3 bases from J, the junction contained 0 bases not matched to a gene. The CDR3 consists of 13 residues. The germline V gene has CDR1 ENHRY and CDR2 SYGVKD. CDR3: CAISGDRDTEAFF. CDR3 sequence (DNA): TGTGCCATCAGTGGGGACAGGGACACTGAAGCTTTCTTT.

Here the CDR3 DNA reads TGCGCCAGCAGCTTCGAGGGGGCTTGGAATCAGCCCCAGCATTTT. Translating it yields CASSFEGAWNQPQHF. The genes are TRBV5-1 and TRBJ1-5; TRBD1 agrees at 7 bases. Losses at the gene ends were 2 bases for V and 4 bases for J; bases not matched to a gene: 6. The germline V gene encodes CDR1 SGHRS and CDR2 YFSETQ. The CDR3 contains 15 residues.

This chain uses TRBV19 with TRBJ2-3; 7 bases are a match to TRBD1. Germline CDR1 is LNHDA and CDR2 is SQIVND (reference sequence). The CDR3 runs 14 residues. After removal of 7 bases from V and 7 bases from J, the junction contained 11 bases not matched to a gene. In DNA, the CDR3 is TGTGCCAGTAACCCGGGACAGCCGCACAATACGCAGTATTTT. Translation gives CASNPGQPHNTQYF.

The chain recombines TRBV6-5 with TRBJ2-1; 11 bases agree with TRBD2. Germline V gene sequence: CDR1 MNHEY, CDR2 SVGAGI. The CDR3 runs 15 residues. V lost 6 bases to trimming and J lost 3 bases; unmatched junction nucleotides: 4. Here the CDR3 DNA reads TGTGCCAGCAGAAAGGGACTAGCGGACTACAATGAGCAGTTCTTC. This gives the protein CASRKGLADYNEQFF.

The J gene is TRBJ1-2, the V gene TRBV18; D remains unclear. Trimming took 3 bases from V and 0 from J, leaving 8 bases between them. Per germline, CDR1 KGHSH and CDR2 LQKENI. This CDR3 has 14 residues. In nucleotides, the CDR3 is TGTGCCAGCTCACCTGCGGTAGCTAACTATGGCTACACCTTC. This translates into CASSPAVANYGYTF.

The chain employs TRBV5-1 and TRBJ2-7; D gene ambiguous. V dropped 0 bases and J dropped 3 bases, with 7 bases sitting between them. Germline V gene data show CDR1 as SGHRS and CDR2 as YFSETQ. The CDR3 has 13 amino acids. This chain's CDR3 is CASSLGASYEQYF. DNA of the CDR3: TGCGCCAGCAGCTTGGGGGCAAGCTACGAGCAGTACTTC.

Only a few counts were recorded for this clone. V is TRBV5-1 and J is TRBJ2-1; D not resolved. Trimming stripped 2 bases from V and 6 bases from J, with 9 bases between. Per germline, CDR1 SGHRS and CDR2 YFSETQ. This CDR3 is built from 13 residues. The CDR3: CASSFASGNEQFF. The CDR3 region has the DNA TGCGCCAGCAGCTTCGCTTCGGGCAATGAGCAGTTCTTC. Looking up the rest from reference TRBV5-1 and TRBJ2-1 gives the full variable domain: KAGVTQTPRYLIKTRGQQVTLSCSPISGHRSVSWYQQTPGQGLQFLFEYFSETQRNKGNFPGRFSGRQFSNSRSEMNVSTLELGDSALYLCASSFASGNEQFFGPGTRLTVL.

V usage is TRBV6-1 and J usage is TRBJ1-3; no clear D. Germline V gene data show CDR1 as MNHNS and CDR2 as SASEGT. The CDR3 loop spans 14 amino acids. V dropped 6 bases and J dropped 0 bases, with 9 bases sitting between them. The CDR3 coding sequence is TGTGCCAGCAGGAACACAGACTCTGGAAACACCATATATTTT. Translating it yields CASRNTDSGNTIYF.

V usage is TRBV2 and J usage is TRBJ2-2, with D unclear. The CDR3 has 11 amino acids. V shed 8 bases and J shed 2 bases, with 3 bases lying between them. From germline, CDR1 is SNHLY and CDR2 FYNNEI. CDR3 amino acids: CASHNTGELFF. CDR3 nucleotides: TGTGCCAGCCACAACACCGGGGAGCTGTTTTTT.

The gene calls are TRBV2 and TRBJ2-7; TRBD1 might be the D (5 bases). The CDR3 runs 12 residues. Per germline, CDR1 SNHLY and CDR2 FYNNEI. Between the trimmed V and J ends, which lost 5 bases and 12 bases, there was a span of 17 bases. CDR3 in amino acids: CASSLDSPTWYF. Here the CDR3 DNA reads TGTGCCAGCAGTCTAGACAGCCCAACATGGTACTTC.

This clone was detected once. The genes are TRBV2 and TRBJ2-1; TRBD2 agrees at 8 bases. There are 14 residues in the CDR3. The germline V gene has CDR1 SNHLY and CDR2 FYNNEI. V lost 1 base and J lost 6; bases outside the gene matches: 2. The CDR3 loop is CASSEGTSINEQFF. DNA for the CDR3: TGTGCCAGCAGTGAAGGGACTAGCATCAATGAGCAGTTCTTC.

This clone was seen just once. The chain carries TRBV28 and TRBJ1-1; D is unresolved. Germline V CDR1 and CDR2: MDHEN, SYDVKM. The CDR3 consists of 12 residues. V lost 8 bases, J lost 5 bases, and 12 bases lay in between. The CDR3, as DNA: TGTGCCAGCGACGGTGGGCTAACTGAAGCTTTCTTT. Translating gives CASDGGLTEAFF.

CDR3 region: CASSAGLAGTYNEQFF. The CDR3 nucleotides read TGCGCCAGCAGCGCAGGACTAGCGGGTACCTACAATGAGCAGTTCTTC. The chain has TRBV5-1 and TRBJ2-1; 11 bases are shared with TRBD2. V shed 4 bases and J 2 bases; nucleotides not matched to a gene: 5. This CDR3 comprises 16 residues. Germline CDR1 and CDR2: SGHRS and YFSETQ.

The rearrangement links TRBV19 to TRBJ1-4, with D tentatively TRBD1 (5 bases). Germline CDR1 reads LNHDA; CDR2 reads SQIVND (reference sequence). The V and J ends lost 3 bases and 0 bases respectively, with 8 bases between them. CDR3 length equals 15 residues. The CDR3 region has the DNA TGTGCCAGTAGTATCAGGGTTGCAACTAATGAAAAACTGTTTTTT. Translated, it gives CASSIRVATNEKLFF.

The chain joins TRBV10-1 to TRBJ2-2; D tentatively fits TRBD1 or TRBD2 (5 bases each). The ends were cut back, 7 bases at V and 3 bases at J, with 15 bases in the middle. There are 15 residues in the CDR3. In germline, CDR1 is WNHNN, CDR2 SYGVQD (reference sequence). The CDR3 nucleotides read TGCGCCAGCACCGGGGACCCCCTGGACACCGGGGAGCTGTTTTTT. Amino acid sequence: CASTGDPLDTGELFF.

The CDR3 reads CASSLAPSGNTIYF. The DNA for the CDR3 is TGTGCCAGCAGCTTAGCCCCATCTGGAAACACCATATATTTT. The rearrangement uses TRBV11-2 and TRBJ1-3; D gene uncertain. CDR3 length equals 14 residues. Germline assignment: CDR1 SGHAT and CDR2 FQNNGV. Trimming cost V 1 base and J 1 base, with 5 bases left between them.